This T cell receptor beta chain originates from a study of beta chain features in type 1 diabetes. Study-level results: Moderately but significantly shorter TCRB CDR3s were found in Type 1 diabetes patients in all four CD4+ subsets.

Points on this clone: Its antigen remains unidentified.

The CDR3 contains 13 residues. The V gene's germline CDR1 is LNHDA and CDR2 SQIVND (reference sequence). V shed 5 bases and J 8 bases; nucleotides not matched to a gene: 8. As every portion of the isolated RNA was reverse transcribed, the sequencing read expressed TCRB transcripts. Profiled with immunoSEQ multiplex PCR; TCRdb holds only in-frame clones, not every one. The sample holds approximately 57,000 clones; around 56% are singletons and the top ten take 2% to 3%. Material: Tregs from blood. This TCR derives from a woman aged 40 to 50 with type 1 diabetes. The chain is built from TRBV19 and TRBJ1-2, with 7 bases fitting TRBD1. The CDR3 here is CASSSQGPSGYTF. DNA for the CDR3: TGTGCCAGTAGTTCACAGGGGCCGAGCGGCTACACCTTC.